A single sample gave rise to the 16 T cell receptor beta chains below, sequenced in a study of blood T cell repertoires in COVID-19. Assay: immunoSEQ multiplex PCR; the TCRdb copy retains only in-frame clones and omits some. This table holds more than 100,000 clones, about 90% found once. The sequenced sample was peripheral blood. Source of these receptors: a woman between 45 and 65 years old with active or convalescent COVID-19.

This clone has just a few counts. The junction does not match germline at one end; this may be a read error. The CDR3 coding sequence is TGTGCCAGCCGCCAGACTAGCTCCTCCTACAATGAGCAGTTCTTC. Amino acid sequence: CASRQTSSSYNEQFF. The chain couples TRBV14 to TRBJ2-1, with 7 bases identical to TRBD2. Looked up from germline, CDR1 is SGHDN and CDR2 is FVKESK. CDR3 length equals 15 residues.

This rearrangement joins TRBV19 to TRBJ1-2; TRBD1 agrees at 7 bases. The length of the CDR3 is 15 residues. With V trimmed by 6 bases and J by 8 bases, 15 bases remained unmatched. CDR1 LNHDA and CDR2 SQIVND come from the germline V gene (reference sequence). The CDR3 reads CASSTLLTGLGGYTF. CDR3 nucleotide sequence: TGTGCCAGTAGCACCCTCTTGACAGGGTTGGGGGGCTACACCTTC.

This clone was counted between two and nine times. The chain recombines TRBV10-3 with TRBJ2-1; D unresolved. Germline V lookup: CDR1 ENHRY, CDR2 SYGVKD. This CDR3 comprises 12 residues. V gave up 4 bases and J gave up 8 bases, with 9 bases separating them. The CDR3 spells CAISARVDEQFF. CDR3 nucleotide sequence: TGTGCCATCAGTGCCCGGGTGGATGAGCAGTTCTTC.

The DNA of the CDR3 is TGTGCCAGCGCGGGACTAGCGGGACTTTGGGACACCGGGGAGCTGTTTTTT. This encodes CASAGLAGLWDTGELFF. The rearrangement links TRBV28 to TRBJ2-2; TRBD2 aligns across 13 bases. J lost 3 bases, V lost 8 bases, and 9 bases had no gene match. This CDR3 spans 17 amino acids. Germline CDR1 reads MDHEN; CDR2 reads SYDVKM.

This clone has only one observation. The chain carries TRBV18 and TRBJ2-1; 9 bases agree with TRBD1. Germline V gene data show CDR1 as KGHSH and CDR2 as LQKENI. There are 17 residues in the CDR3. V shed 6 bases, J shed 3 bases, and the junction held 12 bases outside the gene matches. The CDR3 sequence: CASSPFTGGTGYNEQFF. CDR3 bases: TGTGCCAGCTCGCCTTTCACAGGGGGCACTGGCTACAATGAGCAGTTCTTC.

The chain combines TRBV21-1 with TRBJ1-4. TRBV21-1 is a known pseudogene. There are 16 residues in the CDR3. CDR3 loop: CASSKPSLRRVGKLFF. The CDR3 nucleotides are TGTGCCAGCAGCAAACCTTCGCTTAGGAGAGTCGGAAAACTGTTTTTT.

V usage is TRBV15 and J usage is TRBJ2-3; 12 bases match TRBD2. Germline V gives CDR1 LNHNV, CDR2 YYDKDF (reference sequence). The trim removed 5 bases at V and 4 bases at J, leaving 4 bases unmatched. The CDR3 extends over 15 amino acids. The CDR3 protein is CATSLRTSGADTQYF. The CDR3 DNA sequence: TGTGCCACCAGCTTACGGACTAGCGGGGCAGATACGCAGTATTTT.

The V gene is TRBV9, the J gene TRBJ2-2, with 14 bases matching TRBD2. After removal of 2 bases from V and 5 bases from J, the junction contained 14 bases not matched to a gene. CDR3 length: 20 amino acids. Looked up from germline, CDR1 is SGDLS and CDR2 is YYNGEE. CDR3 sequence reads: CASSVRDPGLAGELTGELFF. As DNA, the CDR3 is TGTGCCAGCAGCGTCCGGGACCCGGGACTAGCGGGAGAATTGACCGGGGAGCTGTTTTTT.

V and J are TRBV9 and TRBJ2-2; tentatively, D is TRBD1 (6 bases). The CDR3 has 14 amino acids. The V gene's germline CDR1 is SGDLS and CDR2 YYNGEE. With 4 bases removed from V and 5 bases from J, the gap between germline ends came to 12 bases. The CDR3 nucleotides are TGTGCCAGCAGCTGGACAGATAGGACCGGGGAGCTGTTTTTT. This gives the protein CASSWTDRTGELFF.

The V call is TRBV18, the J call TRBJ2-3, with D tentatively TRBD2 (6 bases). The germline gives CDR1 KGHSH, CDR2 LQKENI. V lost 6 bases to trimming and J lost 3 bases, with 19 bases between them. The CDR3 runs to 16 residues. The CDR3 bases are TGTGCCAGCTCCCGCGTCATCACGGGAGCGACAGATACGCAGTATTTT. As protein: CASSRVITGATDTQYF. Based on the CDR3 plus reference TRBV18 and TRBJ2-3, the full variable domain is NAGVMQNPRHLVRRRGQEARLRCSPMKGHSHVYWYRQLPEEGLKFMVYLQKENIIDESGMPKERFSAEFPKEGPSILRIQQVVRGDSAAYFCASSRVITGATDTQYFGPGTRLTVL.

This sequence joins TRBV9 and TRBJ2-1; D may be TRBD2 (5 bases). Germline assignment: CDR1 SGDLS and CDR2 YYNGEE. This CDR3 is 14 amino acids long. V was trimmed by 0 bases and J by 5 bases, leaving 9 bases between them. The chain's CDR3 is CASSVGVANNEQFF. For the CDR3, the DNA is TGTGCCAGCAGCGTAGGAGTAGCGAACAATGAGCAGTTCTTC.

The genes are TRBV27 and TRBJ2-1, with D possibly TRBD1 on 6 matching bases. Germline V CDR1 and CDR2: MNHEY, SMNVEV (reference sequence). Trimming took 5 bases from V and 4 from J, leaving 9 bases between them. The CDR3 spans 13 residues. CDR3 residues: CASSKQGYNEQFF. The CDR3 DNA sequence: TGTGCCAGCAGTAAACAGGGATACAATGAGCAGTTCTTC.

This chain connects TRBV6-5 to TRBJ2-7, with D perhaps TRBD2 (6 bases). Trimming took 8 bases from V and 7 from J, leaving 15 bases between them. This CDR3 has 12 residues. CDR1 and CDR2 from the germline V gene are MNHEY and SVGAGI. In nucleotides, the CDR3 is TGTGCCAGCTGGGGGGAGGTATGGGAGCAGTACTTC. This codes for CASWGEVWEQYF.

The J gene is TRBJ1-2, the V gene TRBV6-5; 9 bases are shared with TRBD1. After removal of 4 bases from V and 7 bases from J, the junction contained 4 bases not matched to a gene. CDR1 MNHEY and CDR2 SVGAGI come from the germline V gene. The CDR3 runs to 13 residues. CDR3 sequence (DNA): TGTGCCAGCAGTTCGGACAGGGGTGGTGGCTACACCTTC. It codes for CASSSDRGGGYTF.

The chain is built from TRBV28 and TRBJ1-1; D is uncertain. The CDR3 totals 12 residues. Trimming removed 3 bases from V and 8 bases from J, with 10 bases in between. Germline-derived CDR1 and CDR2 are MDHEN and SYDVKM. CDR3 DNA sequence: TGTGCCAGCAGTTTTTCAAGCGGGGAAGCTTTCTTT. Protein sequence: CASSFSSGEAFF.

The J gene is TRBJ2-7, the V gene TRBV29-1; 7 nucleotides line up with TRBD1. Germline assignment: CDR1 SQVTM and CDR2 ANQGSEA. The length of the CDR3 is 15 residues. V lost 7 bases and J lost 3; bases outside the gene matches: 15. CDR3 nucleotides: TGCAGCGCTGGGTCGGGCCGACAGGGTCGCTACGAGCAGTACTTC. Protein sequence: CSAGSGRQGRYEQYF.